This T cell receptor (beta chain) emerged from a study of CD8 T cells in Susac syndrome. Random-hexamer reverse transcription was applied to about 0.5 to 1 ug RNA. Amplification of TCR beta CDR3 was carried out by immunoSEQ multiplex PCR, which covered 54 Vbeta and 13 Jbeta segments. A single record per CDR3 protein comes from TCRdb applying MiXCR to the immunoSEQ multiplex PCR reads. The data hold 200,000 to 300,000 distinct CDR3 sequences, with about 93% observed a single time. The CDR3 covers 15 residues. Trimming shortened V by 5 bases and J by 1 base, and 14 bases separated the two germline ends. Germline V gene sequence: CDR1 LNHDA, CDR2 SQIVND (reference sequence).

This sequence joins TRBV19 and TRBJ1-2; D is possibly TRBD1 (5 bases). Sequences were obtained from CD4+ T cells from PBMCs. This TCR was sampled from a human donor with multiple sclerosis. The CDR3, as DNA: TGTGCCAGTAGTCATACAGGAGGGCTTAACTATGGCTACACCTTC. This translates into CASSHTGGLNYGYTF.